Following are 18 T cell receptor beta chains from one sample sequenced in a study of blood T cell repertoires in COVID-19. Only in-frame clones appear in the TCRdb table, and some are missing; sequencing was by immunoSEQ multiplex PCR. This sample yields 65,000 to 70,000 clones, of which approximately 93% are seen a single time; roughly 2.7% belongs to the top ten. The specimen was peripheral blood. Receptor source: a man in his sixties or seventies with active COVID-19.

Here the CDR3 reads CASSRGTENSPLHF. The CDR3, as DNA: TGCGCCAGCAGCCGGGGGACGGAGAATTCACCCCTCCACTTT. The chain couples TRBV5-1 to TRBJ1-6, with TRBD1 as a possible D gene (5 bases). V lost 4 bases and J 7 bases, leaving 12 bases between the germline ends. This CDR3 region has 14 residues. Per the germline V gene, CDR1 is SGHRS and CDR2 is YFSETQ.

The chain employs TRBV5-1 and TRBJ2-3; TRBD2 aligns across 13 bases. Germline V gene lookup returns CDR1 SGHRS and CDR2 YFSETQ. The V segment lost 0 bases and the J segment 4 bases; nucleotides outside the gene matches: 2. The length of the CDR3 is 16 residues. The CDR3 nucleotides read TGCGCCAGCAGCTTGGGACTAGCGGGGGGACCAGATACGCAGTATTTT. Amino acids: CASSLGLAGGPDTQYF.

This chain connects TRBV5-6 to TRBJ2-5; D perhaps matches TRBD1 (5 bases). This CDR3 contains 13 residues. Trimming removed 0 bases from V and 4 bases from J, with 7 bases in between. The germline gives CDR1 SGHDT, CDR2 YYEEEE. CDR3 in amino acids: CASSLGQRETQYF. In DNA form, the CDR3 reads TGTGCCAGCAGCTTGGGACAGCGAGAGACCCAGTACTTC. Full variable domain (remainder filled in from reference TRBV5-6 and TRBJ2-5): DAGVTQSPTHLIKTRGQQVTLRCSPKSGHDTVSWYQQALGQGPQFIFQYYEEEERQRGNFPDRFSGHQFPNYSSELNVNALLLGDSALYLCASSLGQRETQYFGPGTRLLVL.

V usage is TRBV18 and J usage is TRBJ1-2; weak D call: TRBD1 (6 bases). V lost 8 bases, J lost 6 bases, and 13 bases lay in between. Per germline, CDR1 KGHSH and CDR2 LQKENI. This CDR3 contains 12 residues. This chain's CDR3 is CASGNRENGYTF. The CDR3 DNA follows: TGTGCCAGCGGTAACAGGGAAAATGGCTACACCTTC.

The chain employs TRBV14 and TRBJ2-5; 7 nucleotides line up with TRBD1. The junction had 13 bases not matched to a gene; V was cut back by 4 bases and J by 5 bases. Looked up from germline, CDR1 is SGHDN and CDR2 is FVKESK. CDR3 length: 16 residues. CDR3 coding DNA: TGTGCCAGCAGCCGATGGACAGGCCTAGTCTCGGAGACCCAGTACTTC. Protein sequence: CASSRWTGLVSETQYF.

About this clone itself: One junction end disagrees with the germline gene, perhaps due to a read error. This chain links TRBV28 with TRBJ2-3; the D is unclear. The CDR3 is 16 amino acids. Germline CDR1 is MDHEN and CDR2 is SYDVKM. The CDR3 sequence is CASRLSLYSSTDTQYF. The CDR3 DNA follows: TGTGCCAGCAGATTATCGCTTTACTCTAGCACAGATACGCAGTATTTT.

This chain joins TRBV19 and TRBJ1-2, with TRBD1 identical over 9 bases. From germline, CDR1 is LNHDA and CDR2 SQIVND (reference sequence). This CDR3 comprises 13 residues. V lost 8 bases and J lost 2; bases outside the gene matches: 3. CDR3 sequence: CASGDRENYGYTF. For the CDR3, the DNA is TGTGCCAGTGGGGACAGGGAGAACTATGGCTACACCTTC.

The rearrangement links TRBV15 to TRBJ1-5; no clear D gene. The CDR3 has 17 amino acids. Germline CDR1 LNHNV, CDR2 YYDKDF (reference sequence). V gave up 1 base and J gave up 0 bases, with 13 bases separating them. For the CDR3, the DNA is TGTGCCACCAGCAGAGTCGTCAGTCCTTATAGCAATCAGCCCCAGCATTTT. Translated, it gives CATSRVVSPYSNQPQHF.

CDR3 DNA sequence: TGTGCCAGTAGTGTAGGGGGCTCCAATGGCTACACCTTC. This gives the protein CASSVGGSNGYTF. The rearrangement links TRBV19 to TRBJ1-2; 7 bases are a match to TRBD1. The CDR3 length is 13 residues. Trimming took 5 bases from V and 6 from J; bases not matched to a gene: 6. Germline assignment: CDR1 LNHDA and CDR2 SQIVND (reference sequence).

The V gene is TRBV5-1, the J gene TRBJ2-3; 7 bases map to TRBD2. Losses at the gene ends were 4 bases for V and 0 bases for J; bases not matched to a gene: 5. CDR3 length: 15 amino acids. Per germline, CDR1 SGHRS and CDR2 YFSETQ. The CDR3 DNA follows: TGCGCCAGCAGCCCGGCGGGGGTTAGCACAGATACGCAGTATTTT. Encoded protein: CASSPAGVSTDTQYF.

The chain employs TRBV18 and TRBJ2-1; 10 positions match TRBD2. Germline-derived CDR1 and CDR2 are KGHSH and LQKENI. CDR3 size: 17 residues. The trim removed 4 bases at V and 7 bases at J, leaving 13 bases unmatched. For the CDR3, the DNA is TGTGCCAGCTCACTCACAAGCGGGGGGGCAACTATGAATGAGCAGTTCTTC. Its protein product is CASSLTSGGATMNEQFF.

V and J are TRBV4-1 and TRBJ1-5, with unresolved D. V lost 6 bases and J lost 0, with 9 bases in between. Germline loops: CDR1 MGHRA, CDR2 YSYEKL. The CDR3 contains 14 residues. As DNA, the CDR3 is TGCGCCAGCAGTCTACAGATTAGCAATCAGCCCCAGCATTTT. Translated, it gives CASSLQISNQPQHF.

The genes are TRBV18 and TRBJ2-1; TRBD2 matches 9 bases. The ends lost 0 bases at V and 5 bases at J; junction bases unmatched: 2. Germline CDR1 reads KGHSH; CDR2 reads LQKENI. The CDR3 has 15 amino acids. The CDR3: CASSPPGLANNEQFF. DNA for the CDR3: TGTGCCAGCTCACCACCGGGACTAGCTAACAATGAGCAGTTCTTC.

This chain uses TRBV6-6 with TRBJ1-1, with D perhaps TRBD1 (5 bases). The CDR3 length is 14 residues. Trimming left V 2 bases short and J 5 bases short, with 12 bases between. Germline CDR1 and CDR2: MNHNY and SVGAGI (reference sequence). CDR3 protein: CASSYRGGWTEAFF. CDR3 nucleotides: TGTGCCAGCAGTTACAGGGGAGGATGGACTGAAGCTTTCTTT.

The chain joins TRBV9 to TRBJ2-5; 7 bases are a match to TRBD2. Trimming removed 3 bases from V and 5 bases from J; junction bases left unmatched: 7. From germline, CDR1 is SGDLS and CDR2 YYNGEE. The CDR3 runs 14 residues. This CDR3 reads CASSALAWGETQYF. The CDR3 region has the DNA TGTGCCAGCAGCGCACTAGCGTGGGGGGAGACCCAGTACTTC.

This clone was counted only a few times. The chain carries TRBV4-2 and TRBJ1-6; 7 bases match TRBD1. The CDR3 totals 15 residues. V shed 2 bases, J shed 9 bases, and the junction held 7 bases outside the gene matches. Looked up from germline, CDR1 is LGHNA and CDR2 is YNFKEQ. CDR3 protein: CASSQLDRAASPLHF. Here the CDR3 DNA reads TGTGCCAGCAGCCAACTCGACAGGGCCGCTTCACCCCTCCACTTT.

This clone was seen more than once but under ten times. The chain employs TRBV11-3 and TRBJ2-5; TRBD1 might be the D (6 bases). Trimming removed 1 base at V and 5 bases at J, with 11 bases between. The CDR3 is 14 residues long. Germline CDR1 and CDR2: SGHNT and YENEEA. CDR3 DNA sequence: TGTGCCAGCAGCTTAGTATCAGGGGCTGAGACCCAGTACTTC. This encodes CASSLVSGAETQYF.

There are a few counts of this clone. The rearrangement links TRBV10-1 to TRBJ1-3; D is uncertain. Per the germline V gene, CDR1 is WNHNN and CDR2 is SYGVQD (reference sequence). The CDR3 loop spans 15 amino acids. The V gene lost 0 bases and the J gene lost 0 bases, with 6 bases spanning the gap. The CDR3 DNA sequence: TGCGCCAGCAGTGAGTCGTGGCACTCTGGAAACACCATATATTTT. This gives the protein CASSESWHSGNTIYF.